This T cell receptor beta chain was obtained from a study of cytomegalovirus exposure and HLA in healthy donors. The overall study: Prior work identified some 120 million unique TCR beta sequences in some 180 million T cells. General study points: In terms of immune exposure information, only CMV serostatus was available. 87-base-pair reads could not separate some V segments, including TRBV6-2 and TRBV6-3.

PCR amplification relied on 60 Vbeta primers (plus 13 Jbeta primers). The repertoire was sequenced with immunoSEQ multiplex PCR; TCRdb's copy has only in-frame clones and lacks some. The table lists roughly 220,000 clones, 60% to 80% of them singletons. This CDR3 region has 13 residues. V was trimmed by 6 bases and J by 2 bases, leaving 10 bases between them. Looked up from germline, CDR1 is MNHNY and CDR2 is SVGAGI (reference sequence). With regard to this clone: Its antigen is undetermined.

This chain links TRBV6-6 with TRBJ1-2; D gene ambiguous. The receptor was derived from a woman in her thirties in good health and CMV-seronegative. The sequencing sample was made of PBMCs. CDR3 protein: CASSSGVNYGYTF. The CDR3 region has the DNA TGTGCCAGCAGCTCCGGGGTAAACTATGGCTACACCTTC.